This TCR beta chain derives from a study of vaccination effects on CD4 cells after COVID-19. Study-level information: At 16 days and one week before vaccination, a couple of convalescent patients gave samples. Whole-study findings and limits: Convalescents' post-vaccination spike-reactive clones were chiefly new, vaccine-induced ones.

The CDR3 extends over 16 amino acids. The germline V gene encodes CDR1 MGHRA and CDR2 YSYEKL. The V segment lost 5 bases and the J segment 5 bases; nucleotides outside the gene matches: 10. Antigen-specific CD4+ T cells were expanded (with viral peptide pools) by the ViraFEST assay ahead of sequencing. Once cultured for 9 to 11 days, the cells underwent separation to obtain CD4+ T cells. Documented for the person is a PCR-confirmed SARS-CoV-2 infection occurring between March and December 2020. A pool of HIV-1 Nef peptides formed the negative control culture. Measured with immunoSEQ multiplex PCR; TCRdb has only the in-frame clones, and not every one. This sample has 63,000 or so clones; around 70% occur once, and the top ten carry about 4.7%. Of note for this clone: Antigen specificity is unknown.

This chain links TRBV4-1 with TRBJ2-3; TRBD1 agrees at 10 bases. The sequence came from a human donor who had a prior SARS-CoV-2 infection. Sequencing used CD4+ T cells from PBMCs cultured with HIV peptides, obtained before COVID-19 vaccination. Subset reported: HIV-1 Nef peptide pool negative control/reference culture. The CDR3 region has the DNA TGCGCCAGCAGCACCCAAAGGACAGGGGGAAGAGATACGCAGTATTTT. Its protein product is CASSTQRTGGRDTQYF.